This paragraph reports one TCR beta chain. The germline V gene has CDR1 SNHLY and CDR2 FYNNEI. Trimming left V 4 bases short and J 5 bases short, with 14 bases between. CDR3 length: 14 residues. This record belongs to a study of blood T cell repertoires in COVID-19. Turning to the study itself: The study drew acute and convalescent COVID-19 samples from the United States, Italy and Spain.

This table comes from immunoSEQ multiplex PCR, and its TCRdb copy is limited to in-frame clones, with some not included. The sample yields roughly 330,000 clones, 87% seen once. The receptor was isolated from a woman aged 30 to 39 who had recovered from COVID-19. The sample was PBMCs or T cells enriched from blood (not recorded which). This chain links TRBV2 with TRBJ1-1; D possibly corresponds to TRBD1 (6 bases). CDR3 coding DNA: TGTGCCAGCAGTGTCACAGGGATGGATACTGAAGCTTTCTTT. Its protein is CASSVTGMDTEAFF.